Shown below are 17 T cell receptor beta chains from a single sample sequenced in a study of radiotherapy plus CTLA-4 blockade in lung cancer. Generated by immunoSEQ multiplex PCR, the TCRdb table keeps only in-frame clones and is missing some. In the table there are around 80,000 clones, approximately 80% of which are singletons. The source material was peripheral blood, sampled from a patient treated with radiotherapy plus ipilimumab. All receptors come from a human donor with non-small cell lung cancer who had stable disease on radiotherapy plus ipilimumab.

The J gene is TRBJ1-2, the V gene TRBV25-1, with no clear D. Germline CDR1 is MGHDK and CDR2 is SYGVNS. The ends were cut back, 1 base at V and 8 bases at J, with 5 bases in the middle. CDR3 length: 11 amino acids. The CDR3 spells CASSELRGYTF. In nucleotides, the CDR3 is TGTGCCAGCAGTGAATTGCGGGGCTACACCTTC.

The genes are TRBV7-9 and TRBJ2-1; TRBD2 is a possible D gene (6 bases). Per the germline V gene, CDR1 is SEHNR and CDR2 is FQNEAQ (reference sequence). The ends were cut back, 2 bases at V and 7 bases at J, with 12 bases in the middle. CDR3 length: 14 residues. Here the CDR3 DNA reads TGTGCCAGCAGCTTATCGGGCGGGGATAATGAGCAGTTCTTC. It yields the protein CASSLSGGDNEQFF.

This clone was picked up a small number of times. The chain has TRBV18 and TRBJ2-1; TRBD1 or TRBD2 may be the D gene (5 bases each). Germline CDR1 is KGHSH and CDR2 is LQKENI. V was trimmed by 1 base and J by 5 bases, leaving 9 bases between them. The CDR3 spans 14 residues. CDR3 DNA sequence: TGTGCCAGCTCACCACAGGGGACGGACAATGAGCAGTTCTTC. Its protein is CASSPQGTDNEQFF.

This clone was counted a few times. This chain connects TRBV10-3 to TRBJ1-1; D gene unclear. The germline V gene encodes CDR1 ENHRY and CDR2 SYGVKD. The CDR3 spans 15 residues. Between the trimmed V and J ends, which lost 0 bases and 0 bases, there was a span of 8 bases. The CDR3 is CAISESADLNTEAFF. The CDR3 bases are TGTGCCATCAGTGAGTCCGCGGACCTGAACACTGAAGCTTTCTTT.

The V call is TRBV15, the J call TRBJ2-5; no firm D call. The CDR3 is 14 amino acids. The V end lost 4 bases, the J end lost 2 bases, and 11 bases lay between the germline ends. Germline values: CDR1 LNHNV, CDR2 YYDKDF (reference sequence). Here the CDR3 DNA reads TGTGCCACCAGCAAAGAGGTGGTACAAGAGACCCAGTACTTC. It translates to CATSKEVVQETQYF.

This chain uses TRBV5-4 with TRBJ2-1, with D possibly TRBD1 on 5 matching bases. CDR3 length equals 12 residues. CDR1 and CDR2 (germline): SGHNT, YYREEE (reference sequence). The ends were cut back, 6 bases at V and 8 bases at J, with 12 bases in the middle. The CDR3 coding sequence is TGTGCCAGCACTGTTTTGGGGCATGAGCAGTTCTTC. As protein: CASTVLGHEQFF.

The rearrangement uses TRBV4-1 and TRBJ1-5; weak D call: TRBD1 (6 bases). Germline lookup yields CDR1 MGHRA and CDR2 YSYEKL. The CDR3 runs 15 residues. Trimming left V 4 bases short and J 7 bases short, with 17 bases between. The CDR3 DNA follows: TGCGCCAGCAGCCCCCGGGCCGGGGGCAGACAGCCCCAGCATTTT. Amino acid sequence: CASSPRAGGRQPQHF.

This chain links TRBV11-2 with TRBJ1-1, with D possibly TRBD1 on 5 matching bases. This CDR3 comprises 15 residues. Trimming took 5 bases from V and 0 from J, leaving 13 bases between them. The germline gives CDR1 SGHAT, CDR2 FQNNGV. CDR3 bases: TGTGCCAGCAGCCCTCGGACACTCCTGAACACTGAAGCTTTCTTT. Its protein product is CASSPRTLLNTEAFF.

This chain joins TRBV7-8 and TRBJ1-2; D gene uncertain. The V gene's germline CDR1 is SGHVS and CDR2 FQNEAQ. This CDR3 spans 15 amino acids. V shed 0 bases and J shed 0 bases, with 8 bases lying between them. CDR3 loop: CASSLARVTNYGYTF. CDR3 nucleotide sequence: TGTGCCAGCAGCTTAGCGCGTGTCACTAACTATGGCTACACCTTC.

The CDR3 DNA reads as TGTGCCAGCAGCTTAGGGGGGGGCTTTTCTATCTCCTCCTACGAGCAGTACTTC. It yields the protein CASSLGGGFSISSYEQYF. The chain uses TRBV7-6 and TRBJ2-7; possible D gene TRBD2, 7 bases. The CDR3 spans 18 residues. Looked up from germline, CDR1 is SGHVS and CDR2 is FNYEAQ. V lost 1 base and J 0 bases, leaving 19 bases between the germline ends. The whole variable domain, remainder taken from reference TRBV7-6 and TRBJ2-7, is GAGVSQSPRYKVTKRGQDVALRCDPISGHVSLYWYRQALGQGPEFLTYFNYEAQQDKSGLPNDRFSAERPEGSISTLTIQRTEQRDSAMYRCASSLGGGFSISSYEQYFGPGTRLTVT.

CDR3 protein: CATTPDRSSYNEQFF. Here the CDR3 DNA reads TGTGCCACCACCCCAGACCGAAGCTCCTACAATGAGCAGTTCTTC. The chain couples TRBV15 to TRBJ2-1; D remains ambiguous. The germline V gene encodes CDR1 LNHNV and CDR2 YYDKDF (reference sequence). V shed 7 bases and J shed 0 bases, with 13 bases lying between them. The CDR3 runs to 15 residues.

The chain combines TRBV6-5 with TRBJ1-6; D unclear. V was trimmed by 0 bases and J by 13 bases, leaving 7 bases between them. Germline loops: CDR1 MNHEY, CDR2 SVGAGI. The CDR3 runs 12 residues. CDR3 sequence (DNA): TGTGCCAGCAGTTACTCTGGGTTCCCCCTCCACTTT. It encodes CASSYSGFPLHF.

The chain links TRBV7-8 to TRBJ2-1; D is ambiguous. V gave up 3 bases and J gave up 6 bases, with 9 bases separating them. The CDR3 covers 13 residues. Looked up from germline, CDR1 is SGHVS and CDR2 is FQNEAQ. The CDR3 DNA sequence: TGTGCCAGCAGCTTGTCATACGTCAATGAGCAGTTCTTC. Its translation: CASSLSYVNEQFF.

The chain has TRBV11-2 and TRBJ2-1, with a possible D match to TRBD2 (5 bases). Per the germline V gene, CDR1 is SGHAT and CDR2 is FQNNGV. V was shortened by 1 base and J by 0 bases, with 10 bases between the two germline ends. This CDR3 region has 16 residues. The CDR3 sequence is CASSLVRGNSYNEQFF. CDR3 nucleotide sequence: TGTGCCAGCAGCTTAGTTCGAGGGAACTCCTACAATGAGCAGTTCTTC.

This clone was counted a few times. This chain connects TRBV11-2 to TRBJ2-5; D ambiguous. The V gene's germline CDR1 is SGHAT and CDR2 FQNNGV. This CDR3 has 14 amino acids. V dropped 0 bases and J dropped 2 bases, with 7 bases sitting between them. The DNA for the CDR3 is TGTGCCAGCAGCTTAGAACAGCCTCAAGAGACCCAGTACTTC. Protein: CASSLEQPQETQYF.

This sequence joins TRBV7-9 and TRBJ2-7, with 11 bases that match TRBD1. V shed 8 bases, J shed 4 bases, and the junction held 1 base outside the gene matches. The CDR3 is made up of 12 amino acids. The germline CDR1 and CDR2 sequences are SEHNR and FQNEAQ (reference sequence). CDR3 loop: CASGQGAYEQYF. The CDR3 coding sequence is TGTGCCAGCGGACAGGGGGCGTACGAGCAGTACTTC.

The chain employs TRBV27 and TRBJ2-2; the D is unclear. With 0 bases removed from V and 0 bases from J, the gap between germline ends came to 14 bases. The CDR3 is 18 amino acids. The germline gives CDR1 MNHEY, CDR2 SMNVEV (reference sequence). For the CDR3, the DNA is TGTGCCAGCAGTTTATCAAGGCGGCCAGACGCGAACACCGGGGAGCTGTTTTTT. It encodes CASSLSRRPDANTGELFF.